This TCR beta chain was captured by sequencing in a study of T cell changes during pregnancy in multiple sclerosis. Germline V gene data show CDR1 as LGHNA and CDR2 as YSLEER. The germline V and J ends were trimmed by 5 bases and 4 bases, with 11 bases remaining between them. This CDR3 comprises 13 residues. Assay used: immunoSEQ multiplex PCR; TCRdb lists only in-frame clones, some missing. This table has about 69,000 clones, approximately 91% appearing once. This material consisted of peripheral blood, taken in the third trimester of pregnancy. The TCR originated in a female donor with multiple sclerosis, enrolled in a pregnancy study. The gene calls are TRBV4-3 and TRBJ2-5; D is possibly TRBD1 (8 bases). The CDR3 nucleotides read TGCGCCAGCAGCAACAGGGGGGGAGAGACCCAGTACTTC. Residues: CASSNRGGETQYF.